A single sample is the source of the 12 T cell receptor beta chains below, sequenced in a study of blood T cell repertoires in COVID-19. Clones were read by immunoSEQ multiplex PCR, and TCRdb kept only the in-frame ones, dropping some. The sample lists around 300,000 clones; around 87% were seen once. Sequenced input: peripheral blood. The source is a man between 45 and 60 years old with active or convalescent COVID-19.

This clone was observed a single time. The chain employs TRBV2 and TRBJ1-1; TRBD1 might be the D (6 bases). Looked up from germline, CDR1 is SNHLY and CDR2 is FYNNEI. V was trimmed by 6 bases and J by 4 bases, leaving 12 bases between them. The CDR3 contains 13 residues. In DNA form, the CDR3 reads TGTGCCAGCAGCGTAGGACAGCTCACTGAAGCTTTCTTT. It encodes CASSVGQLTEAFF.

This chain connects TRBV6-2 or TRBV6-3 to TRBJ2-4; 9 bases map to TRBD1. V gave up 2 bases and J gave up 7 bases; unmatched junction bases: 6. CDR1 and CDR2 from the germline V gene are MNHEY and SVGEGT. This CDR3 has 15 residues. The CDR3 reads CASSYPRQGVNIQYF. The CDR3 coding sequence is TGTGCCAGCAGTTACCCTAGACAGGGGGTGAACATTCAGTACTTC.

This clone was observed a single time. The V call is TRBV28, the J call TRBJ1-2; 8 bases are a match to TRBD1. Germline V gene lookup returns CDR1 MDHEN and CDR2 SYDVKM. J lost 6 bases, V lost 1 base, and 4 bases had no gene match. The CDR3 length is 14 residues. As DNA, the CDR3 is TGTGCCAGCAGTTTATTCGGGACAGGTCATGGCTACACCTTC. As protein: CASSLFGTGHGYTF.

V is TRBV5-1 and J is TRBJ2-3; no clear D gene. CDR1 and CDR2 (germline): SGHRS, YFSETQ. Trimming took off 0 bases at V and 2 bases at J, with 4 bases between the two ends. This CDR3 comprises 13 residues. CDR3 DNA sequence: TGCGCCAGCAGCTTGGTGGCCACAGATACGCAGTATTTT. It specifies CASSLVATDTQYF.

There are a few counts of this clone. The CDR3 spells CASSPAGSRDYEQYF. The CDR3 bases are TGTGCCAGCAGTCCGGCGGGTAGCCGTGACTACGAGCAGTACTTC. The V gene is TRBV28, the J gene TRBJ2-7, with a tentative D call TRBD2 (5 bases). The CDR3 consists of 15 residues. Between the trimmed V and J ends, which lost 5 bases and 3 bases, there was a span of 17 bases. In germline, CDR1 is MDHEN, CDR2 SYDVKM.

The rearrangement uses TRBV14 and TRBJ1-2, with no clear D. CDR3 length equals 14 residues. Germline CDR1 and CDR2: SGHDN and FVKESK. The DNA of the CDR3 is TGTGTCAAGGACTCGCGGTTCCTCTGTCGAGGCTACACCTTC. Translating it yields CVKDSRFLCRGYTF.

A note on this clone: Additional DNA sequences in this sample encode the identical CDR3. The V gene is TRBV30, the J gene TRBJ1-1; D is unclear. Germline V gene sequence: CDR1 GTSNPN, CDR2 SVGIG (reference sequence). The CDR3 loop spans 12 amino acids. V was cut by 4 bases and J by 1 base, with 7 bases left in between. In DNA form, the CDR3 reads TGTGCCTGGATTCACGGGAACACTGAAGCTTTCTTT. Translation: CAWIHGNTEAFF.

This rearrangement joins TRBV2 to TRBJ1-1, with TRBD1 identical over 9 bases. CDR3 size: 14 residues. V lost 9 bases and J lost 4; bases outside the gene matches: 9. Germline V gene data show CDR1 as SNHLY and CDR2 as FYNNEI. Here the CDR3 DNA reads TGTGCCAGTAGATCCACAGGGGGCGGCACTGAAGCTTTCTTT. Translating it yields CASRSTGGGTEAFF.

The chain links TRBV7-8 to TRBJ1-6; no clear D. Between the trimmed V and J ends, which lost 5 bases and 10 bases, there was a span of 9 bases. Germline CDR1 SGHVS, CDR2 FQNEAQ. The CDR3 has 12 residues. The CDR3 reads CASSLTGSPLHF. Written as DNA, the CDR3 is TGTGCCAGCAGCCTGACCGGGTCACCCCTCCACTTT.

This sequence joins TRBV20-1 and TRBJ1-2, with a tentative D call TRBD1 (5 bases). Germline V CDR1 and CDR2: DFQATT, SNEGSKA (reference sequence). This CDR3 has 17 amino acids. V shed 3 bases and J shed 5 bases, with 25 bases lying between them. The CDR3 reads CSASSGPGRRGRYGYTF. DNA of the CDR3: TGCAGTGCTAGTTCTGGTCCGGGGCGCCGTGGGAGGTATGGCTACACCTTC.

The chain has TRBV5-3 and TRBJ1-5; 8 positions match TRBD1. TRBV5-3 is filed as an ORF, its function uncertain. V lost 1 base to trimming and J lost 1 base; unmatched junction nucleotides: 7. The CDR3 consists of 17 residues. Written as DNA, the CDR3 is TGTGCCAGAAGCTTGCCCCGGACAGGGTCGAGCAATCAGCCCCAGCATTTT. Protein product: CARSLPRTGSSNQPQHF.

The chain is built from TRBV18 and TRBJ2-7; 10 bases match TRBD1. Germline V gene sequence: CDR1 KGHSH, CDR2 LQKENI. V trimming: 5 bases; J trimming: 3 bases; junction bases outside the gene matches: 4. This CDR3 is built from 14 residues. This CDR3 reads CASSGGTGDYEQYF. DNA for the CDR3: TGTGCCAGCTCAGGCGGGACAGGGGACTACGAGCAGTACTTC.